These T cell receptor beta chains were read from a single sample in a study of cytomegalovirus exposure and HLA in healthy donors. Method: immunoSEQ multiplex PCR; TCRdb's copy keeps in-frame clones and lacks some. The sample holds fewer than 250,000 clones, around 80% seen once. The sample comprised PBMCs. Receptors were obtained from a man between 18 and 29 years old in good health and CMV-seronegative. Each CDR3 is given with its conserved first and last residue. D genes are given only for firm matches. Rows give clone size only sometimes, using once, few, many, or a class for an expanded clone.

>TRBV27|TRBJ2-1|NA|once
CASRSGLVSYNEQFF
TGTGCCAGCAGGTCCGGGTTAGTCTCTTACAATGAGCAGTTCTTC
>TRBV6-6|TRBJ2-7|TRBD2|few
CASSSLAGVYEQYF
TGTGCCAGCAGTTCTCTAGCGGGAGTGTACGAGCAGTACTTC
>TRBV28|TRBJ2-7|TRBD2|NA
CASNGPASGRAYEQYF
TGTGCCAGCAACGGCCCAGCTAGCGGGAGGGCCTACGAGCAGTACTTC
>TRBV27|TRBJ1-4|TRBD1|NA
CASRIQGLGNEKLFF
TGTGCCAGCAGAATACAGGGGTTGGGTAATGAAAAACTGTTTTTT
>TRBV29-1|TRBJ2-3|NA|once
CSVEGGKTSTDTQYF
TGCAGCGTTGAAGGAGGAAAAACTAGCACAGATACGCAGTATTTT
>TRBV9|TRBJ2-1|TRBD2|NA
CASSPYTGTSGIGEQFF
TGTGCCAGCAGCCCTTACACCGGGACTAGCGGTATAGGTGAGCAGTTCTTC
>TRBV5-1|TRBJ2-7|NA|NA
CASSPDPGYEQYF
TGCGCCAGCAGCCCAGATCCCGGGTACGAGCAGTACTTC
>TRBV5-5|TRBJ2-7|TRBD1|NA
CASSFDRVSSYEQYF
TGTGCCAGCAGCTTTGACAGGGTGAGCTCCTACGAGCAGTACTTC
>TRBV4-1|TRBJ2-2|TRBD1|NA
CASSQDQGDGELFF
TGCGCCAGCAGCCAAGATCAGGGGGACGGGGAGCTGTTTTTT
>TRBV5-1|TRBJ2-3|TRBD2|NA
CASSGLAGGLYTQYF
TGCGCCAGCAGCGGACTAGCGGGAGGGTTGTATACGCAGTATTTT
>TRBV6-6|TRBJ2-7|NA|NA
CASSPLGGRADYEQYF
TGTGCCAGCAGTCCTCTTGGGGGCAGGGCAGACTACGAGCAGTACTTC
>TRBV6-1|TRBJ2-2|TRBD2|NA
CASSDRGVYGELFF
TGTGCCAGCAGTGACCGGGGGGTTTACGGGGAGCTGTTTTTT
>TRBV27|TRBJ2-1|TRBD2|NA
CASSPVRWTSIQFF
TGTGCCAGCAGCCCCGTGAGATGGACTAGTATCCAGTTCTTC
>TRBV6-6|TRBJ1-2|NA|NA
CASSYSGELGYTF
TGTGCCAGCAGTTACTCGGGCGAACTGGGCTACACCTTC
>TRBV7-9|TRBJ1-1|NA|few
CASSLVSEAFF
TGTGCCAGCAGCTTAGTCAGTGAAGCTTTCTTT
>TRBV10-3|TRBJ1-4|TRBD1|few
CAISEGQGFNEKLFF
TGTGCCATCAGTGAGGGACAGGGATTTAATGAAAAACTGTTTTTT
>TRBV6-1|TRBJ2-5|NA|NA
CASSLRARRETQYF
TGTGCCAGCAGTCTCAGGGCTCGCCGGGAGACCCAGTACTTC
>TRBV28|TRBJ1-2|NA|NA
CASSLTGLWYGYTF
TGTGCCAGCAGTTTAACAGGCCTTTGGTATGGCTACACCTTC
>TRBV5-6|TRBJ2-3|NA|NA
CASSFGGLTDTQYF
TGTGCCAGCAGCTTTGGCGGTCTGACAGATACGCAGTATTTT
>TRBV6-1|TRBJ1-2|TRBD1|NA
CASSETGDYGYTF
TGTGCCAGCAGTGAAACAGGGGACTATGGCTACACCTTC
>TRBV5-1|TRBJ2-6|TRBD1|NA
CASSLRTGISSGANVLTF
TGCGCCAGCAGCCTTAGGACAGGCATTAGCTCTGGGGCCAACGTCCTGACTTTC
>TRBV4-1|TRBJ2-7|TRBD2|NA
CASSQAPGRGAYEQYF
TGCGCCAGCAGCCAAGCTCCCGGCCGGGGGGCCTACGAGCAGTACTTC
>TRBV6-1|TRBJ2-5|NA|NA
CASSEVLRETQYF
TGTGCCAGCAGTGAAGTCCTCCGAGAGACCCAGTACTTC
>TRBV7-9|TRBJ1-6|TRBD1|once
CASSLLKTGDNSPLHF
TGTGCCAGCAGCTTACTCAAGACAGGGGACAATTCACCCCTCCACTTT
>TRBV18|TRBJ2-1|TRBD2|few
CASSPSSGRGRYNEQFF
TGTGCCAGCTCACCATCTAGCGGGAGAGGCCGCTACAATGAGCAGTTCTTC
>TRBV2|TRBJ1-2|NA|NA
CAARQGDYGYTF
TGTGCCGCAAGGCAGGGTGACTATGGCTACACCTTC
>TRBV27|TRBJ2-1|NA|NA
CASSLGASLREQFF
TGTGCCAGCAGTTTAGGGGCCAGCCTTAGGGAGCAGTTCTTC
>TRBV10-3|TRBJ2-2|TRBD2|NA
CAISALAGVVGELFF
TGTGCCATCAGCGCTCTAGCGGGAGTGGTCGGGGAGCTGTTTTTT
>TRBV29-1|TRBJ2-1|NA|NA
CSVEWRFSGNEQFF
TGCAGCGTTGAATGGAGGTTCTCCGGCAATGAGCAGTTCTTC
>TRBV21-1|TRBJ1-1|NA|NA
CASSKGRDRNPNTEAFF
TGTGCCAGCAGCAAAGGCCGGGACAGGAACCCAAACACTGAAGCTTTCTTT
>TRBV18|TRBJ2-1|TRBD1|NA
CASSLPGQGFDEQFF
TGTGCCAGCTCATTACCCGGACAGGGCTTTGATGAGCAGTTCTTC
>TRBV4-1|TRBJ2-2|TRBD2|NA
CASSQGLAPGELFF
TGCGCCAGCAGCCAAGGACTAGCGCCCGGGGAGCTGTTTTTT